The 26 T cell receptor beta chains below all came from one sample that was sequenced in a study of blood T cell repertoires in COVID-19 (dated by TCRdb to about 2020). Library generation was performed with the immunoSEQ multiplex PCR assay. Entries here come from immuneACCESS through TCRdb and include only in-frame sequences with V and J called. Some clones fail to appear in such tables; in the studies checked, an unresolved V gene covers under half of the shortfall, and the cause of the remainder is unknown. The sample data list about 150,000 clones, and about nine tenths of these were observed just once. The ten largest clones capture roughly 2.5% of the sample. Sequencing was performed on peripheral blood. Receptors originate from a human donor with COVID-19, enrolled during active disease. The donor label of this sample is uncertain.

The J gene is TRBJ2-5, the V gene TRBV5-8; 9 nucleotides line up with TRBD2. The CDR3 contains 17 residues. V trimming: 7 bases; J trimming: 1 base; junction bases outside the gene matches: 14. The germline V gene encodes CDR1 SGHTS and CDR2 YDEGEE. CDR3 protein: CASPEGRLAGPQETQYF. The CDR3, as DNA: TGTGCCAGCCCTGAGGGGAGGCTAGCGGGACCCCAAGAGACCCAGTACTTC.

The chain links TRBV7-2 to TRBJ1-5, with D hard to call. Germline assignment: CDR1 SGHTA and CDR2 FQGNSA. The CDR3 totals 13 residues. Trimming removed 5 bases from V and 6 bases from J, with 11 bases in between. CDR3 sequence (DNA): TGTGCCAGCAGCCGATCCCGGTCTCAGCCCCAGCATTTT. Translation: CASSRSRSQPQHF.

The chain links TRBV3-1 (or the pseudogene TRBV3-2) to TRBJ1-1, with 7 bases fitting TRBD1. CDR3 length: 17 residues. Germline assignment: CDR1 LGHDT and CDR2 YNNKEL (reference sequence). Trimming took 5 bases from V and 0 from J; bases not matched to a gene: 12. CDR3 in amino acids: CASSSRQGAVLNTEAFF. CDR3 sequence (DNA): TGTGCCAGCAGCTCACGACAGGGCGCGGTACTGAACACTGAAGCTTTCTTT.

This chain links TRBV3-1 (or the pseudogene TRBV3-2) with TRBJ2-6, with unresolved D. V lost 0 bases, J lost 1 base, and 4 bases lay in between. Germline V lookup: CDR1 LGHDT, CDR2 YNNKEL (reference sequence). This CDR3 comprises 15 residues. The CDR3 is CASSQDFSGANVLTF. In DNA, the CDR3 is TGTGCCAGCAGCCAAGACTTTTCTGGGGCCAACGTCCTGACTTTC.

The chain joins TRBV29-1 to TRBJ1-1, with unresolved D. Per germline, CDR1 SQVTM and CDR2 ANQGSEA. The CDR3 length is 10 residues. The CDR3 reads CTGENTEAFF. CDR3 coding DNA: TGCACCGGGGAGAACACTGAAGCTTTCTTT.

The chain combines TRBV18 with TRBJ2-7; 7 bases map to TRBD1. The length of the CDR3 is 18 residues. The ends lost 3 bases at V and 6 bases at J; junction bases unmatched: 20. Looked up from germline, CDR1 is KGHSH and CDR2 is LQKENI. The CDR3 DNA follows: TGTGCCAGCTCACCGATTACCTTGGTAGGGGTTTCAGGGGGCGAGCAGTACTTC. This sequence encodes CASSPITLVGVSGGEQYF.

The chain is built from TRBV19 and TRBJ2-1; 10 positions agree with TRBD1. The junction had 6 bases not matched to a gene; V was cut back by 2 bases and J by 8 bases. The germline gives CDR1 LNHDA, CDR2 SQIVND (reference sequence). CDR3 length equals 15 residues. The CDR3 loop reads CASSISGQGRDEQFF. The CDR3 bases are TGTGCCAGTAGTATATCGGGACAGGGGAGGGATGAGCAGTTCTTC.

The V and J genes are TRBV30 and TRBJ1-3; D may be TRBD1 (5 bases). Germline-derived CDR1 and CDR2 are GTSNPN and SVGIG (reference sequence). The CDR3 spans 14 residues. With 2 bases removed from V and 0 bases from J, the gap between germline ends came to 8 bases. The CDR3 reads CAWSRGNSGNTIYF. CDR3 coding DNA: TGTGCCTGGAGTCGGGGGAACTCTGGAAACACCATATATTTT.

A few counts support this clone. The gene calls are TRBV5-4 and TRBJ1-1; possible D gene TRBD1, 5 bases. V was trimmed by 3 bases and J by 3 bases, leaving 9 bases between them. This CDR3 contains 13 residues. The V gene's germline CDR1 is SGHNT and CDR2 YYREEE (reference sequence). For the CDR3, the DNA is TGTGCCAGCAGCTCCAGGGCGTACACTGAAGCTTTCTTT. It specifies CASSSRAYTEAFF.

V is TRBV5-1 and J is TRBJ1-2; 12 bases fit TRBD1. The CDR3 contains 16 residues. Germline CDR1 reads SGHRS; CDR2 reads YFSETQ. V dropped 4 bases and J dropped 4; count of bases not matched to a gene: 8. As DNA, the CDR3 is TGCGCCAGCAGCACGGGACAGGGGGCAATGGGCTATGGCTACACCTTC. The encoded protein is CASSTGQGAMGYGYTF.

The J gene is TRBJ1-1, the V gene TRBV27, with D possibly TRBD1 on 5 matching bases. From germline, CDR1 is MNHEY and CDR2 SMNVEV (reference sequence). The ends were cut back, 4 bases at V and 0 bases at J, with 15 bases in the middle. This CDR3 has 16 amino acids. The DNA of the CDR3 is TGTGCCAGCAGTTCGTTGACAGACGTAATGAACACTGAAGCTTTCTTT. This codes for CASSSLTDVMNTEAFF.

V and J are TRBV12-3 or TRBV12-4 and TRBJ2-5; D unresolved. The CDR3 spans 13 residues. With 3 bases removed from V and 3 bases from J, the gap between germline ends came to 8 bases. This CDR3 is CASSFGHEETQYF. The CDR3 bases are TGTGCCAGCAGTTTCGGTCACGAAGAGACCCAGTACTTC.

The chain combines TRBV3-1 (or the pseudogene TRBV3-2) with TRBJ1-4; a weak D match, TRBD1 (6 bases). Germline V gives CDR1 LGHDT, CDR2 YNNKEL (reference sequence). The V and J ends lost 4 bases and 0 bases respectively, with 12 bases between them. This CDR3 contains 16 residues. The CDR3 here is CASSPFGTTTNEKLFF. The CDR3 DNA reads TGTGCCAGCAGCCCCTTCGGGACAACAACTAATGAAAAACTGTTTTTT.

The genes are TRBV27 and TRBJ2-1, with D hard to call. The CDR3 contains 17 residues. Trimming removed 2 bases at V and 0 bases at J, with 14 bases between. Germline CDR1 and CDR2: MNHEY and SMNVEV (reference sequence). The CDR3: CASSLKSPRHSYNEQFF. The CDR3 nucleotides are TGTGCCAGCAGTTTAAAAAGCCCTAGGCACTCCTACAATGAGCAGTTCTTC.

The rearrangement uses TRBV28 and TRBJ2-6, with D uncertain. The germline V gene has CDR1 MDHEN and CDR2 SYDVKM. The CDR3 loop spans 14 amino acids. Trimming removed 8 bases from V and 2 bases from J, with 10 bases in between. The CDR3: CASARVTGANVLTF. The CDR3 nucleotides read TGTGCCAGCGCCCGGGTTACTGGGGCCAACGTCCTGACTTTC. The variable domain in full, completed from reference TRBV28 and TRBJ2-6, reads DVKVTQSSRYLVKRTGEKVFLECVQDMDHENMFWYRQDPGLGLRLIYFSYDVKMKEKGDIPEGYSVSREKKERFSLILESASTNQTSMYLCASARVTGANVLTFGAGSRLTVL.

This clone was observed a single time. The chain recombines TRBV14 with TRBJ2-3; 12 bases are shared with TRBD2. This CDR3 spans 15 amino acids. Germline V CDR1 and CDR2: SGHDN, FVKESK. J gave up 7 bases and V 2 bases, and 4 bases lay outside the gene matches. The CDR3 protein is CASSQLAGGPNTQYF. In nucleotides, the CDR3 is TGTGCCAGCAGCCAACTAGCGGGAGGGCCGAATACGCAGTATTTT.

V usage is TRBV27 and J usage is TRBJ1-2; the D is unclear. The germline gives CDR1 MNHEY, CDR2 SMNVEV (reference sequence). V was cut by 0 bases and J by 0 bases, with 8 bases left in between. The CDR3 runs 15 residues. The CDR3 DNA reads TGTGCCAGCAGTTTATCTCCAGTCCCTAACTATGGCTACACCTTC. Residues: CASSLSPVPNYGYTF.

V is TRBV18 and J is TRBJ1-2, with TRBD1 matching 7 bases. This CDR3 region has 15 residues. The V and J ends lost 0 bases and 8 bases, in that order; junction bases with no gene match: 9. Germline V lookup: CDR1 KGHSH, CDR2 LQKENI. CDR3 bases: TGTGCCAGCTCACCACCCGGACAGGCCCCGGGGGGCTACACCTTC. It translates to CASSPPGQAPGGYTF.

In this sample, this clone turned up a few times. J is TRBJ1-1 and V is TRBV11-1; 9 bases agree with TRBD1. Germline CDR1 SGHAT, CDR2 FQDESV (reference sequence). This CDR3 is 15 amino acids long. After removal of 1 base from V and 11 bases from J, the junction contained 11 bases not matched to a gene. The CDR3 sequence: CASSLVVTGGAGAFF. The CDR3, as DNA: TGTGCCAGCAGCTTAGTCGTTACAGGGGGCGCCGGGGCTTTCTTT.

The V gene is TRBV6-5, the J gene TRBJ2-7; D remains unclear. CDR3 size: 15 residues. CDR1 is MNHEY, CDR2 SVGAGI, per germline. Trimming took off 3 bases at V and 0 bases at J, with 12 bases between the two ends. As DNA, the CDR3 is TGTGCCAGCAGTTATGAGCCGCGTGGCTCCTACGAGCAGTACTTC. This encodes CASSYEPRGSYEQYF.

This clone was seen a single time. The CDR3 DNA follows: TGTGCCAGCAGGGAGCGGGAGGGCTTGGAGACCCAGTACTTC. It codes for CASREREGLETQYF. The chain combines TRBV5-5 with TRBJ2-5; 10 bases are a match to TRBD2. Trimming took 5 bases from V and 5 from J; bases not matched to a gene: 6. The CDR3 is 14 residues long. Germline V lookup: CDR1 SGHKS, CDR2 YYEKEE (reference sequence).

This sequence joins TRBV12-3 or TRBV12-4 and TRBJ1-5; perhaps TRBD1 as D (5 bases). The CDR3 has 13 amino acids. Trimming removed 6 bases at V and 5 bases at J, with 11 bases between. The chain's CDR3 is CASSGGGDQPQHF. The CDR3 coding sequence is TGTGCCAGCAGCGGCGGGGGGGATCAGCCCCAGCATTTT.

This chain joins TRBV11-2 and TRBJ1-1; unclear D gene. There are 18 residues in the CDR3. Germline-derived CDR1 and CDR2 are SGHAT and FQNNGV. V lost 0 bases to trimming and J lost 0 bases, with 17 bases between them. CDR3: CASSLDRFNEGLNTEAFF. The CDR3 nucleotides read TGTGCCAGCAGCTTAGATCGTTTTAATGAGGGATTGAACACTGAAGCTTTCTTT.

This clone was recorded a few times. This chain uses TRBV30 with TRBJ1-2; D is undetermined. Germline CDR1 GTSNPN, CDR2 SVGIG (reference sequence). CDR3 length: 13 amino acids. Trimming left V 0 bases short and J 8 bases short, with 13 bases between. CDR3 nucleotides: TGTGCCTGGAGTGTAGCGGGGTTCGGGGGCTACACCTTC. It codes for CAWSVAGFGGYTF.

This chain joins TRBV29-1 and TRBJ2-1; a possible D gene is TRBD1 (6 bases). The CDR3 consists of 11 residues. CDR1 and CDR2 (germline): SQVTM, ANQGSEA. V lost 7 bases and J lost 10, with 14 bases in between. CDR3 region: CSATQGTEQFF. CDR3 coding DNA: TGCAGCGCTACACAGGGAACCGAGCAGTTCTTC.

The genes are TRBV12-3 or TRBV12-4 and TRBJ2-7; a weak D match, TRBD2 (7 bases). Trimming pared 6 bases from V and 5 bases from J, leaving 11 bases between. This CDR3 contains 12 residues. CDR3 loop: CASSKGGNEQYF. In DNA, the CDR3 is TGTGCCAGCAGCAAGGGGGGGAACGAGCAGTACTTC.